This T cell receptor beta chain was captured in a study of CD8+CD57+ T cells in acquired aplastic anemia. Study details: Yields of DNA that came from sorted CD4+ and CD8+ cells averaged approximately 3.2 ug. For CD4+ cells, healthy donors had an average of about 9.9 million reads.

As regards this clonotype: The antigen is unknown.

The CDR3 totals 11 residues. Germline V gene data show CDR1 as SNHLY and CDR2 as FYNNEI. Between the trimmed V and J ends, which lost 8 bases and 6 bases, there was a span of 11 bases. Broader study findings: Researchers reported that CD8+ Simpson's diversity was not significantly different in patients versus controls.

Investigators profiled TCR beta VDJ and CDR3 from genomic DNA template. From the reads, TCRdb called clonotypes with MiXCR, one entry per CDR3 protein. The sample has 200,000 to 250,000 distinct CDR3 sequences; 30% to 35% are singletons. The receptor's source is a human donor in good health, serving as a control. The sample was sorted CD4+, CD8+, or CD8+CD57+ T cells (not recorded which) from PBMCs. The rearrangement links TRBV2 to TRBJ2-7; no clear D. The CDR3 loop is CASRRSGEQYF. The CDR3 DNA reads TGTGCCAGCCGGCGATCAGGCGAGCAGTACTTC.